These T cell receptor beta chains were read from a single sample in a study of response to subunit inactivated influenza vaccine. TCRdb reprocessed the RT-PCR reads with MiXCR, giving one entry per CDR3 protein. This table holds around 530,000 distinct CDR3 sequences, approximately 12% found once. Sequences were derived from PBMCs from blood, sampled on the day of vaccination. The source of these receptors is a man aged 50 or older who received an inactivated influenza vaccine. The CDR3 runs from the conserved cysteine through the conserved F or W. The listing skips clone size in some rows; elsewhere it reads once, few, many or a size class.

V gene,clone size,CDR3 protein
TRBV29-1,few,CSVDQGASADTQYF
TRBV2,NA,CASSFHNPGLAGAGNEQFF
TRBV29-1,few,CSVGIDRGIDEQYF
TRBV29-1,few,CSVGRSSTDTQYF
TRBV12-3/TRBV12-4,many,CASSRTAVVIGQFF
TRBV5-1,many,CASSITLGGTDTQYF
TRBV11-2,few,CASSRSGGTDIQYF
TRBV12-3/TRBV12-4,NA,CASSTGQVSPLHF
TRBV30,NA,CAWDDGATNEKLFF
TRBV28,NA,CASSLYAGGSNEQYF
TRBV20-1,NA,CSATKGQALENIQYF
TRBV5-6,many,CASSLGRVNEQFF
TRBV20-1,NA,CSARYRSYEQYF
TRBV15,few,CATSTANTGELFF
TRBV7-2,NA,CASSLGRGAKTYEQYF
TRBV20-1,NA,CSAVRDRHIGQYF
TRBV20-1,NA,CSASPGTSNSYEQYF
TRBV4-3,many,CASSQDLYQAYTGELFF
TRBV12-3/TRBV12-4,NA,CASRGTGRSGNTIYF
TRBV20-1,NA,CSARGAGGGISSYEQYF
TRBV30,many,CAWTPGTANTEAFF
TRBV5-1,many,CASSSGQNNSPLHF
TRBV5-1,few,CASSLVKRGDTEAFF
TRBV9,many,CASSVQDSRNTEAFF
TRBV25-1,NA,CASAMEGGWNEQFF
TRBV10-3,NA,CAIRVTGINYGYTF
TRBV5-5,NA,CASSYSGAREQYF
TRBV11-2,many,CASSLQGYDTQYF
TRBV12-3/TRBV12-4,few,CASSWQGPTLSYYEQYF
TRBV7-9,NA,CASSLGETTFNQPQHF
TRBV11-2,few,CASRLNLAQDEQFF
TRBV7-8,few,CASSFTSDNEQFF